This TCR beta chain was recorded in a study of shared clonotypes between healthy human individuals. From germline, CDR1 is MDHEN and CDR2 SYDVKM. V gave up 3 bases and J gave up 1 base; unmatched junction bases: 2. The CDR3 is 15 amino acids. The repertoire was sequenced with immunoSEQ multiplex PCR; TCRdb's copy has only in-frame clones and lacks some. The sample lists about 1 million clones; about 74% were seen once. In its sample, this clone was seen once. The same CDR3 arises from other DNA sequences in this sample as well. Sequenced input: memory CD4+ T cells sorted from blood. Subset: CD45RA-negative fraction. This clonotype was obtained from a man younger than 30 in good health. V gene TRBV28 combines with J gene TRBJ2-4; the match to TRBD1 covers 8 bases. The CDR3 here is CASSLQGAAKNIQYF. The CDR3 nucleotides are TGTGCCAGCAGTTTGCAGGGGGCTGCCAAAAACATTCAGTACTTC.